This TCR beta chain was found in a study of beta chain features in type 1 diabetes. In the case of this clone: Its antigen is currently unknown.

The isolated RNA, all of it, was reverse transcribed, so expressed TCRB transcripts were what got sequenced. Naive, central memory and regulatory T cell samples came to a mean of around 3.5 million reads. This table comes from immunoSEQ multiplex PCR, and its TCRdb copy is limited to in-frame clones, with some not included. The table has around 430,000 clones, approximately 31% seen once. CDR3 size: 14 residues. The germline CDR1 and CDR2 sequences are SGHTA and FQGNSA. J was trimmed by 3 bases and V by 4 bases; bases with no gene match: 6. Study-wide findings and caveats: The study found moderately but significantly shorter TCRB CDR3s in all four CD4+ subsets of Type 1 diabetes patients.

The sequenced material came from naive CD4+ T cells from blood. The chain joins TRBV7-2 to TRBJ2-7, with 7 bases matching TRBD1. This TCR was sampled from a man aged 18-30 years in good health. CDR3 nucleotide sequence: TGTGCCAGCAGCTCCCGGGCAGGGGGCTACGAGCAGTACTTC. Translated, it gives CASSSRAGGYEQYF. The whole variable domain, filled in from reference TRBV7-2 and TRBJ2-7, reads GAGVSQSPSNKVTEKGKDVELRCDPISGHTALYWYRQSLGQGLEFLIYFQGNSAPDKSGLPSDRFSAERTGGSVSTLTIQRTQQEDSAVYLCASSSRAGGYEQYFGPGTRLTVT.